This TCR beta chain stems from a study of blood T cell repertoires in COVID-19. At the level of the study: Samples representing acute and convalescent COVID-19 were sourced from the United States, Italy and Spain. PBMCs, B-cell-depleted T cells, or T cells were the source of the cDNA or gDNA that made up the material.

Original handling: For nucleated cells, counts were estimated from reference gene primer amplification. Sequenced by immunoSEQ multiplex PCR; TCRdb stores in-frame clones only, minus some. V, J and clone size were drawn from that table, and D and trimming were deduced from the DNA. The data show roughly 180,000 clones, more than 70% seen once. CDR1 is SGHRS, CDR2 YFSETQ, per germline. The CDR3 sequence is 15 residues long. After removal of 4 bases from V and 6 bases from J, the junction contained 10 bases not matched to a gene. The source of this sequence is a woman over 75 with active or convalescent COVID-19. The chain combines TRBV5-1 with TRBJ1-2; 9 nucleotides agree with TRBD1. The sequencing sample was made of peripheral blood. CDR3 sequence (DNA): TGCGCCAGCAGCCTCGGGACAGGGATTTTCAATGGCTACACCTTC. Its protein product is CASSLGTGIFNGYTF.